This T cell receptor (beta chain) emerged from a study of OX40 agonist ivuxolimab in advanced cancers. Background on the study: The treatment was a fully human IgG2 OX40 agonist, ivuxolimab. Patients undergoing dose escalation presented with hepatocellular carcinoma, melanoma, renal cell or head and neck cancer.

Notes on this clone: Antigen specificity is unknown.

Generated by immunoSEQ multiplex PCR, the TCRdb table keeps only in-frame clones and is missing some. The sample holds 50,000 to 75,000 clones, approximately 90% seen once. The study's findings and limits: In CD8+ T cells, expanded clones were on average more numerous than in CD4+. The study did not work out the antigen specificity of the expanded peripheral T cells.

Germline values: CDR1 MDHEN, CDR2 SYDVKM. The CDR3 has 14 amino acids. V was cut by 3 bases and J by 2 bases, with 8 bases left in between. The source was CD4+ or CD8+ T cells sorted from blood, collected in a trial of the OX40 agonist ivuxolimab. This chain uses TRBV28 with TRBJ1-3; no reliable D call. This TCR was sampled from an adult with an advanced solid tumor such as melanoma, head and neck, liver or kidney cancer. The CDR3 sequence is CASSFREPGNTIYF. The CDR3 region has the DNA TGTGCCAGCAGTTTCCGGGAACCTGGAAACACCATATATTTT.